This T cell receptor beta chain was sequenced for a study of monozygotic twins with inflammatory bowel disease. This CDR3 is built from 14 residues. The germline gives CDR1 DFQATT, CDR2 SNEGSKA (reference sequence). About this clonotype itself: The antigen is not known.

Study outcomes and limitations: Results did not support any single strong IBD-associated signal or clonotype.

TCRdb re-called the 5' RACE reads, yielding one record per CDR3 amino acid sequence without DNA. Its listing shows about 380,000 distinct CDR3 sequences. Sequenced: blood. This TCR was sampled from a human donor with ulcerative colitis or Crohn's disease, or a healthy co-twin of an affected twin (not recorded which). The chain joins TRBV20-1 to TRBJ1-3; without DNA, the TCRdb call of TRBD1 cannot be checked. Here the CDR3 reads CSARDREAGNTIYF.